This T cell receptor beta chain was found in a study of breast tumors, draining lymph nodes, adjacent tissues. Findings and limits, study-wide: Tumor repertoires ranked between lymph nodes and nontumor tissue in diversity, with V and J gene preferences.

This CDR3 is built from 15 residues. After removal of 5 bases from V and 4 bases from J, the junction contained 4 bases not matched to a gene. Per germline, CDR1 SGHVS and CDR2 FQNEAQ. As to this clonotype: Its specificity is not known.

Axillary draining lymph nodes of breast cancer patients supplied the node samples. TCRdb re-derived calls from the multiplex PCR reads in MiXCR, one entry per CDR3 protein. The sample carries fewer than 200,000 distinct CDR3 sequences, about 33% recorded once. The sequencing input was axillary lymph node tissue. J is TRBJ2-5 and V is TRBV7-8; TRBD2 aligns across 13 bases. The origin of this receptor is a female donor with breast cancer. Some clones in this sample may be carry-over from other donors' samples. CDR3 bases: TGTGCCAGCAGCCTATGGACTAGCGGGAGAGAGACCCAGTACTTC. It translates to CASSLWTSGRETQYF.